This T cell receptor beta chain came from a study of T cell repertoires in cytomegalovirus infection. Looking at the study overall: Public TCR beta signature analysis indicated the presence of both CMV infection and matching HLA type.

Study-level findings and limits: In two of eight donors, the top clonotype was HLA-C-restricted CMV-specific.

There are many counts of this clonotype. Its antigen is unidentified. TCRdb ran MiXCR on the reads and lists one entry per CDR3 protein. This sample has about 250,000 distinct CDR3 sequences, with around 6.2% found just once. This CDR3 is built from 14 residues. Germline V lookup: CDR1 MGHRA, CDR2 YSYEKL. V lost 1 base, J lost 7 bases, and 6 bases stayed unmatched. This TCR was sampled from a human donor in good health (CMV status not recorded). Some clones in this sample may be carry-over from other donors' samples. The V gene is TRBV4-1, the J gene TRBJ2-7; the match to TRBD2 covers 8 bases. Sequencing input: PBMCs. The CDR3 protein is CASSQAGTRGEQYF. The CDR3 nucleotides read TGCGCCAGCAGCCAAGCAGGGACTAGGGGAGAGCAGTACTTC.